This T cell receptor beta chain was observed in a study of glioma-infiltrating T cells (dated by TCRdb to the mid-2010s). Background for the entire study: The study sequenced TCR alpha- and beta-chain repertoires from glioma tissue, from non-neoplastic brain tissue and from matched peripheral blood mononuclear cells. To measure how far tissue and blood T-cell populations diverged, each tissue-infiltrating repertoire was compared against the peripheral blood repertoire of the same patient. The paired cohort was made up of three low-grade glioma patients, seven to nine primary glioblastoma patients and three non-glioma patients who contributed non-neoplastic brain tissue. Here is what the overall study found, with its caveats: VJ-independent divergence between tissue and blood was found to be below expectation in non-neoplastic patients but above expectation in all gliomas, particularly low-grade gliomas. Small numbers underpinned the group comparisons: roughly 8 glioblastoma patients, three low-grade glioma patients and three non-neoplastic patients. Very few CDR3 sequences were shared between tissue and blood, attributed to high CDR3 diversity and limited sampling.

This clonotype turned up a few times. The antigen it binds to is not known. Base qualities are missing; no much larger clone stands one base away. V sheds 4 bases and J sheds 3 bases, leaving 11 bases between their ends. Measured from the cysteine to the phenylalanine, the CDR3 is 14 residues long. Only CDR3 DNA remains: 42 bases, in frame from the first base. The germline V gene (reference sequence) sets CDR1 to LNHDA and CDR2 to SQIVND. TCR alpha and beta CDR3 regions were amplified with the iRepertoire nested amplicon-rescue multiplex PCR (arm-PCR) platform from RNA. For one-step reverse transcription and amplification, 100-400 ng of tissue mRNA or PBMC total RNA was used as input. Following bead purification, Illumina adapters were added by a secondary multiplex PCR, and the libraries were gel-purified between 200 and 400 bp. Internal 6-nucleotide barcodes were carried by the libraries and were used for demultiplexing. Libraries were sequenced on an Illumina MiSeq with 2x220 or 2x250 nucleotide paired-end reads. The original pipeline was this. Paired reads were merged with FLASH 1.2.11 and aligned to the GRCh37 human genome with BWA-MEM before extracting TRA and TRB reads. V and J assignment used an IMGT-derived reference of cassette sequences and CDR3 motifs that included pseudogenes. Three-frame translation of reads was performed, and productive CDR3s were defined as those with a C...FGXG motif and no stop codons. Clonotypes were defined as unique combinations of V-J cassette pair and CDR3 amino acid sequence. Reads were filtered by Hamming distance, with the threshold set by the sequence error rate of each sample in mapped regions. The raw public data were reprocessed by TCRdb itself: fastp quality trimming at Q25, MiXCR clonotype calling, in-frame beta chains only. For every CDR3 protein sequence, its rows merge into one entry that carries the most common genes and DNA. TCRdb's processing, not the study's, gives the V and J calls here. Across this sample there are about 190,000 distinct CDR3 sequences, with approximately 30% seen only once. The ten most abundant clones make up around 20% of the sample.

Sequenced: glioma tissue, nonneoplastic brain tissue, or PBMCs (not recorded which). The rearranged segments are TRBV19 and TRBJ2-3, and TRBD1 may be the D gene, going by 6 matching bases. The TCR was taken from a human donor with low-grade glioma or glioblastoma, undergoing nonglioma brain surgery, or in good health (not recorded which). The nucleotides read TGTGCCAGTAGTACCCCAGGGGTAACAGATACGCAGTATTTT. Its coded protein is CASSTPGVTDTQYF.